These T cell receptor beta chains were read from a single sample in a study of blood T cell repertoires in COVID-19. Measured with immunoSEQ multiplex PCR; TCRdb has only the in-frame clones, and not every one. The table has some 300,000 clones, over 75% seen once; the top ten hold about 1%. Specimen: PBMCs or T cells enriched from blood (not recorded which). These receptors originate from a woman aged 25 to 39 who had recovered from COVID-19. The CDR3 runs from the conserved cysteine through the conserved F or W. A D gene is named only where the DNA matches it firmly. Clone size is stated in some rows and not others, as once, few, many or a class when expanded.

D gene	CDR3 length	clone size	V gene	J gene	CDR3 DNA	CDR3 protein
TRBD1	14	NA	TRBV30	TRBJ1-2	TGTGCCTGGTCCCCAGGGGGAGCTAACTATGGCTACACCTTC	CAWSPGGANYGYTF
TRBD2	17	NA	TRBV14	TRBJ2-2	TGTGCCAGCAGCCAACGTAAGACTAGCGGGGTTTTCGGGGAGCTGTTTTTT	CASSQRKTSGVFGELFF
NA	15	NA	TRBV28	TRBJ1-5	TGTGCCAGCACCACAGGGTTGTTAGGCAATCAGCCCCAGCATTTT	CASTTGLLGNQPQHF
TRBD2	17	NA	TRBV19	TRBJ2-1	TGTGCCAGTAGTCGGACTAGCGGGAGGGCCGGATTGGATGAGCAGTTCTTC	CASSRTSGRAGLDEQFF
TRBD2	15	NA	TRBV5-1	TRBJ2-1	TGCGCCAGCAGCTTAGGGACTAGCGGGGGCAGTGAGCAGTTCTTC	CASSLGTSGGSEQFF
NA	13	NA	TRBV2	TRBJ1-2	TGTGCCAGCAGTCCCCTCGTGGGGCGCTTGTCGATCTTC	CASSPLVGRLSIF
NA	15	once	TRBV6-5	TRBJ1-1	TGTGCCAGCAGCACCCGTCGTGGGCTGGGCACTGAAGCTTTCTTT	CASSTRRGLGTEAFF
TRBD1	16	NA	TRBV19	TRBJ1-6	TGTGCCAGTAGTACGACAGGGTTGGGTGATAATTCACCCCTCCACTTT	CASSTTGLGDNSPLHF
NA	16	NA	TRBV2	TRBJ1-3	TGTGCCAGCAGTGAATTGTACAGGGACTCTGGAAACACCATATATTTT	CASSELYRDSGNTIYF
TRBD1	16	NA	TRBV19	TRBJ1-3	TGTGCCAGTAGTGCCGGACAGGGACTCTCTGGAAACACCATATATTTT	CASSAGQGLSGNTIYF
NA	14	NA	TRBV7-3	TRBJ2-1	TGTGCCAGCAGCTTTTGGGGGAGGAGCGATGAGCAGTTCTTC	CASSFWGRSDEQFF